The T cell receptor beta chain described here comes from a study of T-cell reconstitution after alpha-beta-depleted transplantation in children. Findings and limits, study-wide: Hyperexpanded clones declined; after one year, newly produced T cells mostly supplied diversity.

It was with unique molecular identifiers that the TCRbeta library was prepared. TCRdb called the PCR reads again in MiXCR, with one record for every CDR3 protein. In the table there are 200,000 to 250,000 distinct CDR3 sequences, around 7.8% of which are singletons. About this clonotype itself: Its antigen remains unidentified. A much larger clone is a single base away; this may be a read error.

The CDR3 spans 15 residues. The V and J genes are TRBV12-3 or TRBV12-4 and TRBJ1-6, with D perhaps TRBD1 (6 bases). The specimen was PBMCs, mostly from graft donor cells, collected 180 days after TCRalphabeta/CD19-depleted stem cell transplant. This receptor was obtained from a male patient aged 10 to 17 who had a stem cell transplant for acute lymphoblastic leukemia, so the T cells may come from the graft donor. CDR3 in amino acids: CARSLRGPQGPPLHF. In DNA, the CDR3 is TGTGCCCGCAGTTTAAGAGGGCCACAGGGTCCACCCCTCCACTTT.